This paragraph covers one TCR beta chain sequence. The antigen is undetermined. The PCR had 60 Vbeta and 13 Jbeta primers. This table comes from immunoSEQ multiplex PCR, and its TCRdb copy is limited to in-frame clones, with some not included. The table has roughly 180,000 clones, around 80% seen once; the top ten hold 1.2%. The data originate from a study of cytomegalovirus exposure and HLA in healthy donors. Study findings and constraints: Earlier analysis yielded a pattern in which most TCR beta V segments were productive about 87% or about 30% of the time. A later analysis appeared to link common viral pathogens to several of the most significant clusters. For presence/absence analyses, sequencing depth was assumed to be roughly uniform across donors.

Looked up from germline, CDR1 is MGHDK and CDR2 is SYGVNS. This CDR3 is 15 amino acids long. Trimming removed 4 bases from V and 4 bases from J; junction bases left unmatched: 10. The clonotype comes from a boy younger than 10 in good health and CMV-seronegative. The rearrangement uses TRBV25-1 and TRBJ2-7; 7 nucleotides align to TRBD2. Sequencing used PBMCs. The CDR3 is CASSGRGRARYEQYF. In DNA form, the CDR3 reads TGTGCCAGCAGTGGAAGAGGGAGGGCGCGTTACGAGCAGTACTTC.